A single sample is the source of the 13 T cell receptor beta chains below, sequenced in a study of T cell clones after liver transplantation. Assay: immunoSEQ multiplex PCR; the TCRdb copy retains only in-frame clones and omits some. The sample lists some 110,000 clones, approximately 78% seen once, with around 0.94% in the top ten. Material: CD4+ T cells from blood, obtained before liver transplant. The receptors stem from a human donor who received a liver transplant.

The chain uses TRBV18 and TRBJ2-3; D tentatively fits TRBD1 or TRBD2 (5 bases each). Germline lookup yields CDR1 KGHSH and CDR2 LQKENI. This CDR3 is 15 amino acids long. Trimming cost V 3 bases and J 2 bases, with 12 bases left between them. The CDR3 region has the DNA TGTGCCAGCTCACCTACAGGAGGATCCACAGATACGCAGTATTTT. This encodes CASSPTGGSTDTQYF.

The rearrangement uses TRBV19 and TRBJ2-2; 8 bases agree with TRBD1. The germline V gene has CDR1 LNHDA and CDR2 SQIVND (reference sequence). Trimming removed 7 bases from V and 0 bases from J; junction bases left unmatched: 4. The length of the CDR3 is 15 residues. This chain's CDR3 is CASMRDRTNTGELFF. In DNA form, the CDR3 reads TGTGCCAGTATGCGGGACAGGACGAACACCGGGGAGCTGTTTTTT.

The chain couples TRBV25-1 to TRBJ1-2, with TRBD1 matching 7 bases. With V trimmed by 1 base and J by 5 bases, 4 bases remained unmatched. This CDR3 spans 14 amino acids. Germline V gene lookup returns CDR1 MGHDK and CDR2 SYGVNS. The CDR3 sequence is CASSEWSRGYGYTF. CDR3 sequence (DNA): TGTGCCAGCAGTGAATGGAGCAGGGGGTATGGCTACACCTTC.

The chain employs TRBV28 and TRBJ2-2; the D gene is possibly TRBD2 (5 bases). V lost 6 bases to trimming and J lost 0 bases, with 23 bases between them. Looked up from germline, CDR1 is MDHEN and CDR2 is SYDVKM. This CDR3 is built from 19 residues. CDR3 DNA sequence: TGTGCCAGCAGCCGTCTAGGGCGGGTCGGCGCGACGAACACCGGGGAGCTGTTTTTT. It is translated as CASSRLGRVGATNTGELFF.

CDR3 sequence (DNA): TGTGCCAGTAGCCTACTGCCAGGTCAAACCACGACCCAGTACTTC. Residues: CASSLLPGQTTTQYF. This chain joins TRBV19 and TRBJ2-5, with no clear D. This CDR3 is 15 amino acids long. From germline, CDR1 is LNHDA and CDR2 SQIVND (reference sequence). Deletions cut 6 bases from V and 7 bases from J, with 21 bases between.

The count of this clone is one. The rearrangement joins TRBV28 to TRBJ2-1; 7 bases agree with TRBD1. V was clipped by 6 bases and J by 2 bases; unmatched bases: 7. CDR3 length: 15 residues. Germline V CDR1 and CDR2: MDHEN, SYDVKM. DNA for the CDR3: TGTGCCAGCAGCCCAGGGGGACAGCCCTACAATGAGCAGTTCTTC. Protein sequence: CASSPGGQPYNEQFF.

The CDR3 coding sequence is TGTGCCAGCACCCCGGGGGGGCTCTCTAACTATGGCTACACCTTC. The encoded protein is CASTPGGLSNYGYTF. The chain recombines TRBV7-9 with TRBJ1-2; D is perhaps TRBD1 (6 bases). Germline V gene sequence: CDR1 SEHNR, CDR2 FQNEAQ (reference sequence). There are 15 residues in the CDR3. V was pared by 7 bases and J by 0 bases, with 15 bases between.

The rearrangement joins TRBV7-2 to TRBJ1-2; tentatively, D is TRBD1 (6 bases). The V gene lost 2 bases and the J gene lost 3 bases, with 16 bases spanning the gap. CDR1 and CDR2 from the germline V gene are SGHTA and FQGNSA. The CDR3 totals 16 residues. In DNA, the CDR3 is TGTGCCAGCAGCTTATATCGACAGGTAAAGGACTATGGCTACACCTTC. Residues: CASSLYRQVKDYGYTF.

V usage is TRBV29-1 and J usage is TRBJ1-4; D uncertain. With 6 bases removed from V and 8 bases from J, the gap between germline ends came to 10 bases. Looked up from germline, CDR1 is SQVTM and CDR2 is ANQGSEA. The length of the CDR3 is 11 residues. The CDR3 nucleotides are TGCAGCGTCCAGAACGGGGAAAAACTGTTTTTT. The encoded protein is CSVQNGEKLFF. The complete variable domain, with remaining parts taken from reference TRBV29-1 and TRBJ1-4, reads SAVISQKPSRDICQRGTSLTIQCQVDSQVTMMFWYRQQPGQSLTLIATANQGSEATYESGFVIDKFPISRPNLTFSTLTVSNMSPEDSSIYLCSVQNGEKLFFGSGTQLSVL.

This clone appeared a few times. The rearrangement uses TRBV9 and TRBJ1-6; 12 bases match TRBD1. Germline trimming cut 3 bases from V and 7 bases from J; bases unmatched to any gene: 11. CDR1 is SGDLS and CDR2 is YYNGEE in the germline V gene. The CDR3 loop spans 18 amino acids. CDR3 sequence: CASSAGTGGAFGNSPLHF. CDR3 in DNA: TGTGCCAGCAGCGCGGGGACAGGGGGCGCTTTCGGAAATTCACCCCTCCACTTT.

The chain is built from TRBV18 and TRBJ2-1; TRBD2 matches 7 bases. This CDR3 is built from 12 residues. The V segment lost 4 bases and the J segment 15 bases; nucleotides outside the gene matches: 9. The germline gives CDR1 KGHSH, CDR2 LQKENI. As DNA, the CDR3 is TGTGCCAGCTCACTCGTCAGCGGGACCTTGTTCTTC. Translation gives CASSLVSGTLFF.

The V call is TRBV5-1, the J call TRBJ1-2; tentative D call: TRBD1 (5 bases). The length of the CDR3 is 16 residues. Germline V CDR1 and CDR2: SGHRS, YFSETQ. V was clipped by 4 bases and J by 0 bases, with 16 bases between them. The CDR3 coding sequence is TGCGCCAGCAGCCCCTCCTCAGGGCTTCCTAACTATGGCTACACCTTC. This translates into CASSPSSGLPNYGYTF.

V gene TRBV2 combines with J gene TRBJ1-2; 9 bases fit TRBD1. This CDR3 contains 14 residues. Germline CDR1 is SNHLY and CDR2 is FYNNEI. With V trimmed by 5 bases and J by 1 base, 2 bases remained unmatched. CDR3 coding DNA: TGTGCCAGCAGTTTGGACAGGGGTAACTATGGCTACACCTTC. Translation: CASSLDRGNYGYTF.